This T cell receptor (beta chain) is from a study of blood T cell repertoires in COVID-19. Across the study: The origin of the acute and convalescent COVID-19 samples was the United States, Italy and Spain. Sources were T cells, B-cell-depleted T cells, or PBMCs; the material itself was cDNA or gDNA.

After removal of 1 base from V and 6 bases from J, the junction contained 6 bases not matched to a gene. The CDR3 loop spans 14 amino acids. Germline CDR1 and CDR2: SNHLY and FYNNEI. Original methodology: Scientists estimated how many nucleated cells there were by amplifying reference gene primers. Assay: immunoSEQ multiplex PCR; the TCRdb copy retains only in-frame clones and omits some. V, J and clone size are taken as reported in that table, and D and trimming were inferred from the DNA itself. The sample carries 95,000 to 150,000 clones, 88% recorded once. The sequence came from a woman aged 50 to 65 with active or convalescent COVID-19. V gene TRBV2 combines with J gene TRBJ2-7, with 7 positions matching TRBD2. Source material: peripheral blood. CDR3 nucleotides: TGTGCCAGCAGTGAAGGGAGCGGGAATGGCGAGCAGTACTTC. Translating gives CASSEGSGNGEQYF.